This T cell receptor (beta chain) stems from a study of shared clonotypes between healthy human individuals. CDR1 and CDR2 (germline): SEHNR, FQNEAQ (reference sequence). V was clipped by 5 bases and J by 7 bases, with 14 bases between them. The CDR3 contains 14 residues. On sorted subsets, replicate PCRs used 150 to 250 ng DNA, or about 33,000 T cell genomes. Method: immunoSEQ multiplex PCR; TCRdb's copy keeps in-frame clones and lacks some. This table has some 1,900,000 clones, approximately 95% appearing once. It was CD45RO-negative cells, positively selected for CCR7, that made up naive CD8 cells, with terminally differentiated effector memory CD45RA+ cells excluded.

The rearrangement links TRBV7-9 to TRBJ1-4; D not certain. Sequencing was performed on naive CD8+ T cells sorted from blood. The source of this sequence is a man younger than 35 in good health. The DNA of the CDR3 is TGTGCCAGCAGCCGGGTGGAGGGAGGTGAAAAACTGTTTTTT. It is translated as CASSRVEGGEKLFF. The full variable domain, completed using reference TRBV7-9 and TRBJ1-4, is DTGVSQNPRHKITKRGQNVTFRCDPISEHNRLYWYRQTLGQGPEFLTYFQNEAQLEKSRLLSDRFSAERPKGSFSTLEIQRTEQGDSAMYLCASSRVEGGEKLFFGSGTQLSVL.